The 29 T cell receptor beta chains listed next were all sequenced from one sample in a study of response to subunit inactivated influenza vaccine. Each CDR3 protein is one row after TCRdb ran MiXCR on the RT-PCR reads. The repertoire holds under 850,000 distinct CDR3 sequences, under 20% seen once, with roughly 11% in the top ten. The specimen was PBMCs from blood, collected 5 to 6 days after vaccination. The receptor source for this set is a man between 50 and 59 years old who received an inactivated influenza vaccine.

The chain links TRBV7-2 to TRBJ1-1; D call uncertain. V was shortened by 3 bases and J by 4 bases, with 12 bases between the two germline ends. The CDR3 consists of 14 residues. Per the germline V gene, CDR1 is SGHTA and CDR2 is FQGNSA. CDR3 loop: CASSFDSRGTEAFF. DNA of the CDR3: TGTGCCAGCAGCTTCGACTCGCGGGGCACTGAAGCTTTCTTT.

This clonotype was seen only a few times. V gene TRBV6-1 combines with J gene TRBJ1-5; D ambiguous. Looked up from germline, CDR1 is MNHNS and CDR2 is SASEGT. V was shortened by 8 bases and J by 7 bases, with 18 bases between the two germline ends. The CDR3 has 14 amino acids. In DNA, the CDR3 is TGTGCCAGCGGAACCCTCTCTGGAAGGCAGCCCCAGCATTTT. Amino acid sequence: CASGTLSGRQPQHF.

The chain carries TRBV29-1 and TRBJ2-2; D gene ambiguous. Germline V CDR1 and CDR2: SQVTM, ANQGSEA. This CDR3 spans 13 amino acids. V was cut by 6 bases and J by 4 bases, with 12 bases left in between. This CDR3 is CSVRAVGTGELFF. The CDR3 nucleotides are TGCAGCGTCCGGGCAGTAGGCACCGGGGAGCTGTTTTTT.

The chain carries TRBV3-1 and TRBJ2-5; D gene uncertain. The CDR3 is 13 amino acids. Per germline, CDR1 LGHDT and CDR2 YNNKEL (reference sequence). V lost 1 base to trimming and J lost 4 bases, with 7 bases between them. The CDR3 sequence is CASSQVKRETQYF. The CDR3, as DNA: TGTGCCAGCAGCCAAGTTAAGAGAGAGACCCAGTACTTC.

This clonotype was picked up a small number of times. The rearrangement joins TRBV5-1 to TRBJ2-2; no clear D. Germline assignment: CDR1 SGHRS and CDR2 YFSETQ. Trimming took off 0 bases at V and 0 bases at J, with 9 bases between the two ends. The CDR3 is 16 amino acids. As DNA, the CDR3 is TGCGCCAGCAGCTTGGTTTGGTTCGCGAACACCGGGGAGCTGTTTTTT. Protein sequence: CASSLVWFANTGELFF.

The CDR3 DNA sequence: TGTGCCAGCAGCCACGGCGAAGTACGACGACCGGACAGCACAGATACGCAGTATTTT. This translates into CASSHGEVRRPDSTDTQYF. The V and J genes are TRBV3-1 and TRBJ2-3; D gene uncertain. The CDR3 contains 19 residues. V shed 3 bases and J shed 0 bases, with 22 bases lying between them. In germline, CDR1 is LGHDT, CDR2 YNNKEL (reference sequence).

This clonotype has more than one count but fewer than ten. This chain connects TRBV20-1 to TRBJ1-6, with a tentative D call TRBD1 (5 bases). The germline gives CDR1 DFQATT, CDR2 SNEGSKA (reference sequence). The V end lost 2 bases, the J end lost 0 bases, and 11 bases lay between the germline ends. The CDR3 has 16 residues. The CDR3 DNA reads TGCAGTGCTAGACGGGGGGGGAGCTCCTATAATTCACCCCTCCACTTT. Encoded protein: CSARRGGSSYNSPLHF.

This chain joins TRBV9 and TRBJ2-2; either TRBD1 or TRBD2 may fit D (5 bases each). Germline V gene data show CDR1 as SGDLS and CDR2 as YYNGEE. This CDR3 has 16 amino acids. The V gene lost 3 bases and the J gene lost 5 bases, with 17 bases spanning the gap. The CDR3 bases are TGTGCCAGCAGCGGACGGGAATCCAGGGTAACCGGGGAGCTGTTTTTT. This gives the protein CASSGRESRVTGELFF.

The table lists this clonotype with a few counts. This chain links TRBV4-3 with TRBJ1-2; a weak D match, TRBD1 (6 bases). This CDR3 contains 15 residues. Germline-derived CDR1 and CDR2 are LGHNA and YSLEER. V was cut by 0 bases and J by 4 bases, with 12 bases left in between. This CDR3 is CASSQESDSSYGYTF. The CDR3 DNA sequence: TGCGCCAGCAGCCAAGAATCGGACAGCTCCTATGGCTACACCTTC.

This clonotype was counted only a few times. The chain links TRBV6-1 to TRBJ2-5, with TRBD2 matching 7 bases. The germline V gene encodes CDR1 MNHNS and CDR2 SASEGT. The CDR3 loop spans 15 amino acids. Losses at the gene ends were 6 bases for V and 2 bases for J; bases not matched to a gene: 9. The CDR3 sequence is CASRKSLAVQETQYF. CDR3 in DNA: TGTGCCAGCAGGAAATCCCTAGCGGTGCAAGAGACCCAGTACTTC.

The gene calls are TRBV6-5 and TRBJ1-2; 7 bases align to TRBD1. The CDR3 runs 12 residues. Germline CDR1 MNHEY, CDR2 SVGAGI. Unmatched junction bases numbered 0, after V lost 4 bases and J lost 4 bases. The CDR3: CASSWDSYGYTF. In DNA form, the CDR3 reads TGTGCCAGCAGTTGGGACAGCTATGGCTACACCTTC.

J is TRBJ1-1 and V is TRBV20-1, with unresolved D. With 3 bases removed from V and 3 bases from J, the gap between germline ends came to 5 bases. This CDR3 is 11 amino acids long. Germline V gene lookup returns CDR1 DFQATT and CDR2 SNEGSKA (reference sequence). The CDR3 bases are TGCAGTGCTAGCTGGGACACTGAAGCTTTCTTT. The encoded protein is CSASWDTEAFF.

The chain links TRBV7-2 to TRBJ2-7, with 7 nucleotides matching TRBD2. CDR3 length: 13 amino acids. Germline V gene sequence: CDR1 SGHTA, CDR2 FQGNSA. V lost 5 bases, J lost 4 bases, and 5 bases stayed unmatched. The CDR3 reads CASSTVAGYEQYF. In DNA form, the CDR3 reads TGTGCCAGCAGCACCGTAGCGGGTTACGAGCAGTACTTC.

The chain has TRBV20-1 and TRBJ2-3; 12 bases match TRBD2. V dropped 0 bases and J dropped 5; count of bases not matched to a gene: 9. The CDR3 is 17 amino acids. In germline, CDR1 is DFQATT, CDR2 SNEGSKA (reference sequence). The CDR3 loop is CSARDPSGRARGDTQYF. CDR3 nucleotides: TGCAGTGCTAGAGACCCTAGCGGGAGGGCCCGGGGAGATACGCAGTATTTT.

The chain links TRBV12-3 or TRBV12-4 to TRBJ2-7, with TRBD1 matching 10 bases. The V segment lost 5 bases and the J segment 6 bases; nucleotides outside the gene matches: 7. The CDR3 loop spans 14 amino acids. The CDR3 DNA reads as TGTGCCAGCAGTCCCGGGACAGGGGTCTTCGAGCAGTACTTC. Translated: CASSPGTGVFEQYF.

A note on this clonotype: A much larger clone differs from this one at a single base, so this may be a read error. V is TRBV6-1 and J is TRBJ2-2, with D possibly TRBD2 on 6 matching bases. CDR3 length: 15 amino acids. Germline V gene sequence: CDR1 MNHNS, CDR2 SASEGT. The CDR3 spells CASSLGLQNSGELFF. The CDR3 coding sequence is TGTGCCAGCAGCCTGGGACTTCAGAACTCCGGGGAGCTGTTTTTT.

The V call is TRBV7-8, the J call TRBJ2-7, with TRBD2 identical over 16 bases. The CDR3 runs 15 residues. V lost 5 bases and J lost 7; bases outside the gene matches: 5. Germline V gene sequence: CDR1 SGHVS, CDR2 FQNEAQ. CDR3 region: CASSAGLAGGHEQYF. Written as DNA, the CDR3 is TGTGCCAGCAGCGCGGGACTAGCGGGGGGGCATGAGCAGTACTTC.

This clonotype was counted many times. This chain links TRBV12-3 or TRBV12-4 with TRBJ2-3; no clear D gene. The V gene lost 2 bases and the J gene lost 0 bases, with 9 bases spanning the gap. This CDR3 is built from 15 residues. CDR3 nucleotides: TGTGCCAGCAGTTTAATTTGGGGAAGCACAGATACGCAGTATTTT. Translation gives CASSLIWGSTDTQYF.

This clonotype was found a few times. This sequence joins TRBV5-1 and TRBJ1-1, with D hard to call. The germline V and J ends were trimmed by 1 base and 0 bases, with 10 bases remaining between them. CDR3 length equals 15 residues. CDR1 and CDR2 (germline): SGHRS, YFSETQ. Written as DNA, the CDR3 is TGCGCCAGCAGCTTGAACAGTCGCATGAACACTGAAGCTTTCTTT. Translating it yields CASSLNSRMNTEAFF. The complete variable domain, with remaining parts taken from reference TRBV5-1 and TRBJ1-1, reads KAGVTQTPRYLIKTRGQQVTLSCSPISGHRSVSWYQQTPGQGLQFLFEYFSETQRNKGNFPGRFSGRQFSNSRSEMNVSTLELGDSALYLCASSLNSRMNTEAFFGQGTRLTVV.

The chain links TRBV7-2 to TRBJ1-6; D is unclear. Germline loops: CDR1 SGHTA, CDR2 FQGNSA. This CDR3 has 13 amino acids. The ends were cut back, 1 base at V and 10 bases at J, with 8 bases in the middle. The CDR3 spells CASSLELGSPLHF. The CDR3 DNA is TGTGCCAGCAGCTTAGAATTAGGATCACCCCTCCACTTT.

This clonotype was detected only a few times. The rearrangement links TRBV15 to TRBJ2-7; D tentatively reads TRBD1 or TRBD2 (6 bases each). Germline CDR1 is LNHNV and CDR2 is YYDKDF (reference sequence). This CDR3 is 16 amino acids long. Trimming removed 3 bases from V and 3 bases from J, with 18 bases in between. The CDR3 sequence: CATSSIRQQGLYEQYF. CDR3 bases: TGTGCCACCAGCAGCATTAGACAACAGGGACTCTACGAGCAGTACTTC.

The chain joins TRBV28 to TRBJ2-2; D not resolved. CDR3 length: 16 residues. The V gene's germline CDR1 is MDHEN and CDR2 SYDVKM. Trimming took 5 bases from V and 5 from J, leaving 18 bases between them. Written as DNA, the CDR3 is TGTGCCAGCAGTCTCCACTTGGTGAGAAGGACCGGGGAGCTGTTTTTT. Residues: CASSLHLVRRTGELFF.

The sample holds many counts of this clonotype. The chain links TRBV20-1 to TRBJ2-5; 7 bases are shared with TRBD1. J lost 0 bases, V lost 3 bases, and 1 base had no gene match. Looked up from germline, CDR1 is DFQATT and CDR2 is SNEGSKA (reference sequence). The CDR3 length is 13 residues. The CDR3 loop is CSARDRNQETQYF. The CDR3 bases are TGCAGTGCTAGGGACAGGAACCAAGAGACCCAGTACTTC.

The chain recombines TRBV7-8 with TRBJ2-5; D possibly uses TRBD1 or TRBD2 (5 bases each). The CDR3 has 14 amino acids. Trimming left V 5 bases short and J 3 bases short, with 13 bases between. The V gene's germline CDR1 is SGHVS and CDR2 FQNEAQ. The CDR3 bases are TGTGCCAGCAGCCCCCAGAGGGGAGAAGAGACCCAGTACTTC. Its protein product is CASSPQRGEETQYF.

The chain carries TRBV30 and TRBJ2-3, with TRBD2 as a possible D gene (6 bases). V gave up 8 bases and J gave up 0 bases, with 9 bases separating them. The CDR3 sequence is 12 residues long. Germline V lookup: CDR1 GTSNPN, CDR2 SVGIG (reference sequence). The CDR3 loop reads CARDFSTDTQYF. CDR3 bases: TGTGCCAGGGACTTTAGCACAGATACGCAGTATTTT.

Only a few counts were recorded for this clonotype. The chain links TRBV4-3 to TRBJ2-5; D unclear. The CDR3 has 14 amino acids. V lost 0 bases, J lost 5 bases, and 10 bases lay in between. Germline V gives CDR1 LGHNA, CDR2 YSLEER. The CDR3 coding sequence is TGCGCCAGCAGCCAAGAGTGGGGTGGCGAGACCCAGTACTTC. Translating gives CASSQEWGGETQYF.

This clonotype was counted between two and nine times. The rearrangement uses TRBV6-1 and TRBJ2-6; D gene uncertain. Looked up from germline, CDR1 is MNHNS and CDR2 is SASEGT. V lost 9 bases, J lost 0 bases, and 9 bases lay in between. The CDR3 sequence is 14 residues long. Here the CDR3 DNA reads TGTGCCAGACACCGTCACTCTGGGGCCAACGTCCTGACTTTC. Its protein is CARHRHSGANVLTF.

The V call is TRBV5-1, the J call TRBJ2-1, with TRBD2 identical over 7 bases. The CDR3 length is 15 residues. The V gene end was trimmed by 4 bases and the J gene end by 8 bases; junction bases not matched to a gene: 12. Germline CDR1 and CDR2: SGHRS and YFSETQ. Written as DNA, the CDR3 is TGCGCCAGCAGCCAAAGGACTAGTTTTAGCGATGAGCAGTTCTTC. As protein: CASSQRTSFSDEQFF.

This clonotype turned up a few times. The chain recombines TRBV7-2 with TRBJ1-2; no reliable D call. This CDR3 region has 12 residues. Germline V gene sequence: CDR1 SGHTA, CDR2 FQGNSA. The germline V and J ends were trimmed by 4 bases and 5 bases, with 8 bases remaining between them. The CDR3 DNA is TGTGCCAGCAGCTACCCCGCGTATGGCTACACCTTC. Translation gives CASSYPAYGYTF.